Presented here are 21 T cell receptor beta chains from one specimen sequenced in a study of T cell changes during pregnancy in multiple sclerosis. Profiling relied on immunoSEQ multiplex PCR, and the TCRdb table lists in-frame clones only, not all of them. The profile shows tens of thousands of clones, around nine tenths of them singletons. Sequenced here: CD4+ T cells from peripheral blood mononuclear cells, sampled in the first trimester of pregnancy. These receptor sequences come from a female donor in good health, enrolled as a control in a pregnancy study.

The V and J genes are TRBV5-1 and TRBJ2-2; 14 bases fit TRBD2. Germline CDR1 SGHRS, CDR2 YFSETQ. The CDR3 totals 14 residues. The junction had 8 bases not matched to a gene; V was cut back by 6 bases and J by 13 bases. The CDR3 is CASTQGLAGGTLFF. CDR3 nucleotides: TGCGCCAGCACCCAAGGACTAGCGGGGGGAACGCTGTTTTTT.

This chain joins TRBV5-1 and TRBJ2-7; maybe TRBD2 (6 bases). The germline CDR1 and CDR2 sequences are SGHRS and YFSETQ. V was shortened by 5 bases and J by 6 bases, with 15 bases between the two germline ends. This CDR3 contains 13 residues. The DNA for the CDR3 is TGCGCCAGCAGAGAGACTAGGGCCAGCGAGCAGTACTTC. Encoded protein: CASRETRASEQYF.

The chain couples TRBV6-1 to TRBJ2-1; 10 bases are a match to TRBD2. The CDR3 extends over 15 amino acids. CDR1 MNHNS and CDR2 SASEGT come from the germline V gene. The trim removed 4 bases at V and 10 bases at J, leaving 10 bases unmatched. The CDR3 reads CASSVWLAGAPEQFF. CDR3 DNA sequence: TGTGCCAGCAGTGTGTGGCTAGCGGGGGCCCCCGAGCAGTTCTTC.

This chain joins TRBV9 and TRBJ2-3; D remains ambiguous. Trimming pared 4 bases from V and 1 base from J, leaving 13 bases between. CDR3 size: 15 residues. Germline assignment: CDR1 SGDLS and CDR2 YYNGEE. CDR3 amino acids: CASSLLGQGTDTQYF. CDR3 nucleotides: TGTGCCAGCAGCCTCCTGGGCCAGGGCACAGATACGCAGTATTTT.

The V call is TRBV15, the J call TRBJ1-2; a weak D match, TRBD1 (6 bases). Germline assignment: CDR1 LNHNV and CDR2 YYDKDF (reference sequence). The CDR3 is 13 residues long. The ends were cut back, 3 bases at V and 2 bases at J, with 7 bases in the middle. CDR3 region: CATSRDRNYGYTF. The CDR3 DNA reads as TGTGCCACCAGCAGGGACAGAAACTATGGCTACACCTTC. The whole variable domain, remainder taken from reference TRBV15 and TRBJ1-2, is DAMVIQNPRYQVTQFGKPVTLSCSQTLNHNVMYWYQQKSSQAPKLLFHYYDKDFNNEADTPDNFQSRRPNTSFCFLDIRSPGLGDTAMYLCATSRDRNYGYTFGSGTRLTVV.

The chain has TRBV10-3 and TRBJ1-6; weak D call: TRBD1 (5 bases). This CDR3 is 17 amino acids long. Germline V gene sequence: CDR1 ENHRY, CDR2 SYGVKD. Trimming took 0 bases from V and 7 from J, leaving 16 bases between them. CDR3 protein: CAISESGRGPSNSPLHF. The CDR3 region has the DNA TGTGCCATCAGTGAGTCGGGGAGGGGACCGAGCAATTCACCCCTCCACTTT.

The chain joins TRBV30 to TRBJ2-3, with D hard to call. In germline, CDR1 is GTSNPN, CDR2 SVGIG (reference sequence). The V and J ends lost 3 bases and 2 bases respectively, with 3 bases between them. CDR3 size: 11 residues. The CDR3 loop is CAWRYTDTQYF. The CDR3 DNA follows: TGTGCCTGGAGGTACACAGATACGCAGTATTTT.

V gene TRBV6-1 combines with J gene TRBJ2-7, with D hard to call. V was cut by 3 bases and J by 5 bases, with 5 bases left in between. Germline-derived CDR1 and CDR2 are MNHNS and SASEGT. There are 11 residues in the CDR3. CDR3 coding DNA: TGTGCCAGCAGTGAGGCCGACGAGCAGTACTTC. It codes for CASSEADEQYF.

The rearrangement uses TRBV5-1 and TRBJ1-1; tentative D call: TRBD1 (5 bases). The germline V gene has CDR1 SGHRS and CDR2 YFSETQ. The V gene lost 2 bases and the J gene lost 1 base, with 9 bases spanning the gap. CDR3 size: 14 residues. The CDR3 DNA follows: TGCGCCAGCAGCTTAAGTCAGGGGAACACTGAAGCTTTCTTT. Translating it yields CASSLSQGNTEAFF. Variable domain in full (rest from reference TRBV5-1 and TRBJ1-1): KAGVTQTPRYLIKTRGQQVTLSCSPISGHRSVSWYQQTPGQGLQFLFEYFSETQRNKGNFPGRFSGRQFSNSRSEMNVSTLELGDSALYLCASSLSQGNTEAFFGQGTRLTVV.

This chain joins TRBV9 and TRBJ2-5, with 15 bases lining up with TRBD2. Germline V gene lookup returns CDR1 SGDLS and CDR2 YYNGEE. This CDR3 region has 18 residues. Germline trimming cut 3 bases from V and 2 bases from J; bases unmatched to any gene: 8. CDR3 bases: TGTGCCAGCAGCGAGGGGACTAGCGGGAGGACGGTTCAAGAGACCCAGTACTTC. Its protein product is CASSEGTSGRTVQETQYF.

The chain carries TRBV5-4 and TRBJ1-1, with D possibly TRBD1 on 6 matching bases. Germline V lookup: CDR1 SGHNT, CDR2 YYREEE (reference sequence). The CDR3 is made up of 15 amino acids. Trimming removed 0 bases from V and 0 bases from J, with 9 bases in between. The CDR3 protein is CASSLVGTLNTEAFF. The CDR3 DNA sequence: TGTGCCAGCAGCTTGGTCGGGACACTGAACACTGAAGCTTTCTTT.

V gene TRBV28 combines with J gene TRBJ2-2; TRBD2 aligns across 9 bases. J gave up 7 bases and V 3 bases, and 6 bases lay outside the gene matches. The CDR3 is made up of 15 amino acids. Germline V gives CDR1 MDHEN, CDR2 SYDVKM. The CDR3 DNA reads TGTGCCAGCAGTTTCTGGCGGGAGGGAAGCGGGGAGCTGTTTTTT. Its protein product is CASSFWREGSGELFF.

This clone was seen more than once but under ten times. The CDR3 DNA sequence: TGTGCCAGCAGAAGGACTAGCGGGTTTACCGGGGAGCTGTTTTTT. Protein product: CASRRTSGFTGELFF. V is TRBV2 and J is TRBJ2-2, with TRBD2 matching 11 bases. V gave up 6 bases and J gave up 5 bases; unmatched junction bases: 5. From germline, CDR1 is SNHLY and CDR2 FYNNEI. This CDR3 has 15 residues.

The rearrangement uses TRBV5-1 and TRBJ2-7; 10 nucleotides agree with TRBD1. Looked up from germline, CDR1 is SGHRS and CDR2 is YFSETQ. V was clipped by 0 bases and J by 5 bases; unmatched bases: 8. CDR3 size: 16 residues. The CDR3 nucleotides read TGCGCCAGCAGCTTGGGACAGACAGGGGGCGGAGACGAGCAGTACTTC. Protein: CASSLGQTGGGDEQYF.

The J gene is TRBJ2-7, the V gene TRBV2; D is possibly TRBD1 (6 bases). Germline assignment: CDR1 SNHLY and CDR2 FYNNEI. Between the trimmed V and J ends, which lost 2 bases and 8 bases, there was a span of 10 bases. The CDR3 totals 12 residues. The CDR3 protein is CASSESTGQQYF. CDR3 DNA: TGTGCCAGCAGTGAAAGTACAGGGCAGCAGTACTTC.

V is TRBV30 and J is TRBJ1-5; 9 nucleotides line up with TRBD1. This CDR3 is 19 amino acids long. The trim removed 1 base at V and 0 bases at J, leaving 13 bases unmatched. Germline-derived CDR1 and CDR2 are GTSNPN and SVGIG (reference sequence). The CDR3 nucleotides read TGTGCCTGGAGTGGAACCGGGACAGGGCCCTCGGGTAGCAATCAGCCCCAGCATTTT. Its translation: CAWSGTGTGPSGSNQPQHF.

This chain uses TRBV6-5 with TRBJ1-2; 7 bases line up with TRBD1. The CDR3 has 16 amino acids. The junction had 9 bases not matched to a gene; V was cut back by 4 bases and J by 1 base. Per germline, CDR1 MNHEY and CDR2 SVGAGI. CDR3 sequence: CASSSPRQGLNYGYTF. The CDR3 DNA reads TGTGCCAGCAGTTCCCCTCGACAGGGACTTAACTATGGCTACACCTTC.

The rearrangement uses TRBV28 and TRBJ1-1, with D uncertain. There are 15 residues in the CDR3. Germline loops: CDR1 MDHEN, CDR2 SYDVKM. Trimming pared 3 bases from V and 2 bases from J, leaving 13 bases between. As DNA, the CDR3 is TGTGCCAGCAGTTTCCTCGATCGAGATAACACTGAAGCTTTCTTT. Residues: CASSFLDRDNTEAFF.

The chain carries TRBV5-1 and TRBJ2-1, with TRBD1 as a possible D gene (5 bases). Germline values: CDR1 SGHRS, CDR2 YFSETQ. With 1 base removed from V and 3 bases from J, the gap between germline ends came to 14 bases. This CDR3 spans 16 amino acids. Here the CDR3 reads CASSLRGSRGYNEQFF. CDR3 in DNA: TGCGCCAGCAGCTTGAGGGGAAGTAGGGGCTACAATGAGCAGTTCTTC. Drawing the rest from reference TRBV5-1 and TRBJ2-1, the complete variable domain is KAGVTQTPRYLIKTRGQQVTLSCSPISGHRSVSWYQQTPGQGLQFLFEYFSETQRNKGNFPGRFSGRQFSNSRSEMNVSTLELGDSALYLCASSLRGSRGYNEQFFGPGTRLTVL.

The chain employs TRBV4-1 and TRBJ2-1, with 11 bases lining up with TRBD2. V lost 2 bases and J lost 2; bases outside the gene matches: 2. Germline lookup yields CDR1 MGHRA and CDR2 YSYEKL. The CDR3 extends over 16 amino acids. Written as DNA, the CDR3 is TGCGCCAGCAGCCAATTGGGACTAGCGGCCTACAATGAGCAGTTCTTC. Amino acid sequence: CASSQLGLAAYNEQFF.

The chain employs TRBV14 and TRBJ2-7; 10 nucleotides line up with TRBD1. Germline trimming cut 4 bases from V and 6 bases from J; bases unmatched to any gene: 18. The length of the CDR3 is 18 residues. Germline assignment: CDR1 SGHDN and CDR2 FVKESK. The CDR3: CASSPTSFGTGEGFEQYF. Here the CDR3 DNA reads TGTGCCAGCAGCCCCACAAGTTTCGGGACAGGGGAAGGCTTCGAGCAGTACTTC.